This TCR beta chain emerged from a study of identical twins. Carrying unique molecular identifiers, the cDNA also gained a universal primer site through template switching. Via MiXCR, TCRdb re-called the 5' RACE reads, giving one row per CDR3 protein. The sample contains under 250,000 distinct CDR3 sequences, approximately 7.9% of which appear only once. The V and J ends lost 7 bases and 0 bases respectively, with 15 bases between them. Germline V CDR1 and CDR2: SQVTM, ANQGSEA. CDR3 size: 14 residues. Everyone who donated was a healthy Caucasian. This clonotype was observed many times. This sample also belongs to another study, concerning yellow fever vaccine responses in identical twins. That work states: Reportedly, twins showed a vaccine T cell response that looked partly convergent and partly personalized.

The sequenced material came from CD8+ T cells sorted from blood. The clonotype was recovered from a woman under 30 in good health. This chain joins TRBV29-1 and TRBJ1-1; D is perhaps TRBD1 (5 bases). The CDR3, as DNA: TGCAGCGCCGACCGCCAGGGTATGAACACTGAAGCTTTCTTT. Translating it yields CSADRQGMNTEAFF. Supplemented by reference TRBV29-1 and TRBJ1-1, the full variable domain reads SAVISQKPSRDICQRGTSLTIQCQVDSQVTMMFWYRQQPGQSLTLIATANQGSEATYESGFVIDKFPISRPNLTFSTLTVSNMSPEDSSIYLCSADRQGMNTEAFFGQGTRLTVV.